The rows below give T cell receptor beta chains drawn from one sample of a study of identical twins. TCRdb recomputed calls from the 5' RACE reads with MiXCR, one row per CDR3 protein. The table lists 210,000 or so distinct CDR3 sequences, 7.5% of them singletons. A further study also used this sample, focusing on yellow fever vaccine responses in identical twins.

Sequencing was done on a sample of memory (CD45RO+) T cells sorted from blood. The receptors derive from a woman aged 18-29 years in good health. The CDR3 runs from the conserved cysteine through the conserved F or W. A D gene is named only where the DNA matches it firmly. Not all rows give a size; the values are once, few, many and, for expanded clones, a class.

V	J	length	D	size	CDR3	DNA
TRBV6-1	TRBJ2-4	19	TRBD1	few	CASSADGTGGPIAKNIQYF	TGTGCCAGCAGTGCCGACGGGACAGGGGGCCCCATAGCCAAAAACATTCAGTACTTC
TRBV5-1	TRBJ2-5	14	.	.	CASSPSGAGETQYF	TGCGCCAGCAGCCCCTCGGGGGCTGGAGAGACCCAGTACTTC
TRBV4-3	TRBJ2-1	16	TRBD2	many	CASSQQTSGRADEQFF	TGCGCCAGCAGCCAACAGACTAGCGGGAGGGCCGATGAGCAGTTCTTC
TRBV12-3/TRBV12-4	TRBJ1-1	13	TRBD1	many	CASIQGANTEAFF	TGTGCCAGCATACAGGGGGCGAACACTGAAGCTTTCTTT
TRBV6-4	TRBJ2-1	16	.	few	CASTEMPGMASGEQFF	TGTGCCAGCACCGAAATGCCTGGGATGGCCTCGGGTGAGCAGTTCTTC
TRBV4-3	TRBJ2-5	13	.	few	CASSLGVTETQYF	TGCGCCAGCAGCCTGGGGGTTACAGAGACCCAGTACTTC
TRBV2	TRBJ2-3	14	TRBD2	few	CASSETSVGDTQYF	TGTGCCAGCAGCGAGACTAGCGTGGGAGATACGCAGTATTTT
TRBV7-3	TRBJ2-2	13	.	many	CASSLLGTGELFF	TGTGCCAGCAGCTTACTAGGGACCGGGGAGCTGTTTTTT
TRBV11-1	TRBJ1-3	15	.	.	CASSFQRNSGNTIYF	TGTGCCAGCAGCTTTCAAAGGAACTCTGGAAACACCATATATTTT
TRBV15	TRBJ2-7	15	.	.	CATSREASTIYEQYF	TGTGCCACCAGCAGAGAGGCCAGCACAATCTACGAGCAGTACTTC
TRBV20-1	TRBJ2-6	14	.	.	CSAVTASGANVLTF	TGCAGTGCTGTGACAGCATCTGGGGCCAACGTCCTGACTTTC
TRBV5-1	TRBJ2-1	14	.	few	CASSLGSGVNEQFF	TGCGCCAGCAGCTTGGGTTCAGGGGTTAATGAGCAGTTCTTC
TRBV9	TRBJ2-7	16	.	many	CASSVSMKTAPYEQYF	TGTGCCAGCAGCGTATCGATGAAGACAGCGCCCTACGAGCAGTACTTC
TRBV7-2	TRBJ1-1	15	TRBD1	many	CASSYKGQGATEAFF	TGTGCCAGCAGCTACAAAGGGCAGGGGGCTACTGAAGCTTTCTTT
TRBV12-3/TRBV12-4	TRBJ2-1	15	TRBD2	many	CASSLTSITRNEQFF	TGTGCCAGCAGTCTGACTAGCATCACCCGAAATGAGCAGTTCTTC
TRBV10-3	TRBJ1-6	15	.	few	CAIRQSDSANSPLHF	TGTGCCATCAGGCAGTCGGACAGTGCAAATTCACCCCTCCACTTT
TRBV11-2	TRBJ2-2	18	TRBD2	.	CASSPRLAGGSNTGELFF	TGTGCCAGCAGCCCCAGACTAGCGGGGGGCTCGAACACCGGGGAGCTGTTTTTT
TRBV28	TRBJ1-1	12	.	many	CASSLYDRQAFF	TGTGCCAGCAGTTTATACGACAGGCAAGCTTTCTTT
TRBV6-1	TRBJ2-5	14	TRBD1	few	CASTKGQVQETQYF	TGTGCCAGCACTAAAGGACAGGTTCAAGAGACCCAGTACTTC
TRBV7-3	TRBJ2-2	14	.	few	CASSALASAGELFF	TGTGCCAGCAGCGCGCTAGCAAGTGCCGGGGAGCTGTTTTTT
TRBV5-1	TRBJ2-3	16	.	few	CASRMGRAISTDTQYF	TGCGCCAGCAGAATGGGGCGGGCCATTAGCACAGATACGCAGTATTTT
TRBV11-2	TRBJ2-5	18	TRBD2	.	CASSLQPSGLAGRETQYF	TGTGCCAGCAGCTTACAGCCCTCGGGACTAGCGGGTCGGGAGACCCAGTACTTC
TRBV20-1	TRBJ2-1	11	.	.	CSAREEAEQFF	TGCAGTGCTAGAGAAGAGGCAGAGCAGTTCTTC
TRBV27	TRBJ2-1	14	.	many	CASSRGTAYNEQFF	TGTGCCAGCTCGCGGGGGACAGCATACAATGAGCAGTTCTTC
TRBV5-4	TRBJ2-3	15	TRBD1	.	CASSSGTGFADTQYF	TGTGCCAGCAGCTCCGGGACAGGGTTCGCAGATACGCAGTATTTT
TRBV12-3/TRBV12-4	TRBJ1-1	17	TRBD1	few	CASSTRDRGLVYAEAFF	TGTGCCAGCAGTACAAGGGACAGGGGGCTAGTATACGCTGAAGCTTTCTTT
TRBV3-1	TRBJ2-1	15	.	many	CASSQDSSRVNEQFF	TGTGCCAGCAGCCAAGATTCTTCGCGCGTCAATGAGCAGTTCTTC
TRBV5-1	TRBJ2-4	13	.	many	CASSLGGTNIQYF	TGCGCCAGCAGCTTGGGGGGAACAAACATTCAGTACTTC
TRBV6-1	TRBJ2-2	16	.	few	CASSEYGGEVVGELFF	TGTGCCAGCAGTGAATATGGGGGAGAAGTAGTCGGGGAGCTGTTTTTT
TRBV5-1	TRBJ1-6	14	.	.	CASSLDRNNSPLHF	TGCGCCAGCAGCTTGGACAGAAATAATTCACCCCTCCACTTT
TRBV6-5	TRBJ2-4	11	.	.	CASGDSNIQYF	TGTGCCAGCGGAGACTCAAACATTCAGTACTTC
TRBV12-3/TRBV12-4	TRBJ2-3	18	.	few	CASSLDGVGLGGLDTQYF	TGTGCCAGCAGTTTAGACGGGGTGGGACTAGGGGGCTTGGATACGCAGTATTTT
TRBV3-1	TRBJ2-1	16	.	many	CASSLRQGSYANEQFF	TGTGCCAGCAGCCTAAGGCAGGGCAGCTATGCCAATGAGCAGTTCTTC
TRBV20-1	TRBJ2-7	14	TRBD2	few	CSARTSGGSYEQYF	TGCAGTGCCCGAACTAGCGGGGGTTCCTACGAGCAGTACTTC
TRBV12-3/TRBV12-4	TRBJ1-5	14	TRBD1	many	CASSFTGEGQPQHF	TGTGCCAGCAGTTTTACAGGGGAAGGCCAGCCCCAGCATTTT
TRBV25-1	TRBJ2-1	16	TRBD2	.	CASSERGLAGYNEQFF	TGTGCCAGCAGTGAACGCGGGCTAGCGGGATACAATGAGCAGTTCTTC
TRBV10-2	TRBJ2-1	15	TRBD2	.	CASSAREASYNEQFF	TGCGCCAGCAGTGCGCGGGAGGCCTCCTACAATGAGCAGTTCTTC
TRBV30	TRBJ2-5	14	TRBD2	few	CARTTSGGQETQYF	TGTGCCCGAACGACTAGCGGGGGTCAAGAGACCCAGTACTTC
TRBV10-3	TRBJ1-4	14	.	many	CAISEGLTNEKLFF	TGTGCCATCAGTGAAGGCCTGACTAATGAAAAACTGTTTTTT
TRBV29-1	TRBJ1-1	13	.	many	CSVEADPNTEAFF	TGCAGCGTTGAGGCCGACCCTAACACTGAAGCTTTCTTT
TRBV7-9	TRBJ2-1	15	.	.	CASSLVSGAYNEQFF	TGTGCCAGCAGCTTAGTTTCAGGGGCCTACAATGAGCAGTTCTTC
TRBV7-2	TRBJ2-1	15	.	few	CASSLHSRGSNEQFF	TGTGCCAGCAGCTTACATAGTCGGGGTTCGAATGAGCAGTTCTTC
TRBV6-2/TRBV6-3	TRBJ2-3	14	.	few	CASSYGGVGDTQYF	TGTGCCAGCAGTTACGGTGGGGTGGGAGATACGCAGTATTTT
TRBV6-2/TRBV6-3	TRBJ2-5	14	TRBD2	many	CASSVGTSPETQYF	TGTGCCAGCAGCGTCGGGACTAGCCCCGAGACCCAGTACTTC
TRBV4-3	TRBJ2-2	15	TRBD2	many	CASSPGLSSTGELFF	TGCGCCAGCAGCCCGGGACTATCTTCCACCGGGGAGCTGTTTTTT